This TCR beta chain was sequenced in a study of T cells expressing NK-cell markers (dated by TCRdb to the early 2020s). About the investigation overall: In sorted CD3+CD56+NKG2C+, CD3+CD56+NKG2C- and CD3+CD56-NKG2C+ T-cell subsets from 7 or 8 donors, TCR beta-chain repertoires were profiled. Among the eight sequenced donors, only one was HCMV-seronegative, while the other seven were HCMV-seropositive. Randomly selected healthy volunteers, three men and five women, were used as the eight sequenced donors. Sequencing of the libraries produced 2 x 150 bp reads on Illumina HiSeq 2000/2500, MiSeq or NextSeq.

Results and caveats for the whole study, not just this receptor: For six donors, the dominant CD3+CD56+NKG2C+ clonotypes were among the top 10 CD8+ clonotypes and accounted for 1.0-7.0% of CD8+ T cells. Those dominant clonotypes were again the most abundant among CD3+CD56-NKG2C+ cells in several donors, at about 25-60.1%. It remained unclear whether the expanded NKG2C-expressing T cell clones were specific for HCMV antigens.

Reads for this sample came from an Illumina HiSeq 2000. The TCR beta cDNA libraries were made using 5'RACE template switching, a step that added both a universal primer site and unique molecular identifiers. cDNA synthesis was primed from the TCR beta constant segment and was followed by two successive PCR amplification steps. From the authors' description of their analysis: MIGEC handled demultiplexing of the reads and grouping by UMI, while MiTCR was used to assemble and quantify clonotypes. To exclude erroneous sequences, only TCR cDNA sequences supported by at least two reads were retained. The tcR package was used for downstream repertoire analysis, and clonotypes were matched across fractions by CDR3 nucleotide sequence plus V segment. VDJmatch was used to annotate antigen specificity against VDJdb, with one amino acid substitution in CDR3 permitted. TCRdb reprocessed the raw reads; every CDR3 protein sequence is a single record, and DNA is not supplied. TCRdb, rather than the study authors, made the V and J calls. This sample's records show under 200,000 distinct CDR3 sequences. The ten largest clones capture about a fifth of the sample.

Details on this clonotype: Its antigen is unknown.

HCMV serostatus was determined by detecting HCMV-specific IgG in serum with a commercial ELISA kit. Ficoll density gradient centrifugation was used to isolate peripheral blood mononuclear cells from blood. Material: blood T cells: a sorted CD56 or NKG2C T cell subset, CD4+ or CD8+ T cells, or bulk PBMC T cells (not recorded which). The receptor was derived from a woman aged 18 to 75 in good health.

This receptor carries the CDR3 CASSQDPPGASTQYF. Here the chain combines TRBV4-1 and TRBJ2-3; lacking DNA, the TRBD1 call made by TCRdb goes unchecked. CDR1 and CDR2, looked up from the germline V gene, are MGHRA and YSYEKL. The CDR3 goes from the cysteine to the phenylalanine over 15 residues. No DNA appears here.